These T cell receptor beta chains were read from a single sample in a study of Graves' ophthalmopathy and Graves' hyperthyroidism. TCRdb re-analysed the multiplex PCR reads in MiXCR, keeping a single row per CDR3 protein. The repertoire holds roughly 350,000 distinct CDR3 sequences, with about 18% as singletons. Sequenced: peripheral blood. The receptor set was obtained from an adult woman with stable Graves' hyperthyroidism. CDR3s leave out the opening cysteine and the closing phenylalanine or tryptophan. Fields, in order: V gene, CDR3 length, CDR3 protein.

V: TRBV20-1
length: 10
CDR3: SAPQGVHEQY

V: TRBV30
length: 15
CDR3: AWSVPSGRPSGNTIY

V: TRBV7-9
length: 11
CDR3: ASSSTWESPLH

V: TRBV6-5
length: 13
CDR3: ASSYSIQGSYGYT

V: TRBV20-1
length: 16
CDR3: SANIPGRTGLKDQPQH

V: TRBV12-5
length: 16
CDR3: ASGASSGRTLGTDTQY

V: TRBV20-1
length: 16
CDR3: SARVVSRTSGRSYEQY

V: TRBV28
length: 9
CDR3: ASTDPNRAF

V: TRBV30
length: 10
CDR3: AWGVDNQPQH

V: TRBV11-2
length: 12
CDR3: ATPPQPRNYGYT

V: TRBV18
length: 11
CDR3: ASSPFDRYEQY

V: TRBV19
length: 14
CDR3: ASIKVCLPRTYEQY

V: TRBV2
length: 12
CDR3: ASRAQIGGIEQY

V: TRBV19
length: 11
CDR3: ASSIGQNPSAF

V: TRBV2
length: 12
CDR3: ASSEASNTGELF

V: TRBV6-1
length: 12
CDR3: ASSRSGNTGELF

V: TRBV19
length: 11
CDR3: ASRVQAVTEAF

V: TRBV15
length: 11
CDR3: ATSSGVDYGYT

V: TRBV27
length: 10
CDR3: ASSPDGGVYY

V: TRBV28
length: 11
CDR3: ASSLGSRETQY

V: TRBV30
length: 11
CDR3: AWSPYSPYEQY

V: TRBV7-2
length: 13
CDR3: ASSLDPGTFSPLH

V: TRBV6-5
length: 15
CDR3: ATYGTSGSSYQETQY

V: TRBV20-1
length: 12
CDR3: SARGPDKAYEQY

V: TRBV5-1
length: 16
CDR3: ASSLSDTGISGANVLT

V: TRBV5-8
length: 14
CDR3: ASSLGLAGERETQY

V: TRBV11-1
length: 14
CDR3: ASSLAGTSGSHEQY

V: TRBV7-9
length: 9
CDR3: ASSPFNEQF

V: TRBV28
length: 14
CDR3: ASSTTTGTGINEQY

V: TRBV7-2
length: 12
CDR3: ASSLVSEIQTQY

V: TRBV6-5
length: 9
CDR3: ASSYSNEQF